This T cell receptor beta chain was sequenced in a study of T cell repertoires in cytomegalovirus infection. On the study more broadly: Recently identified HLA-C-restricted CMV epitopes were among the peptides used.

The sample holds a few counts of this clonotype. No antigen is known for it. One entry per CDR3 protein, called by TCRdb with MiXCR from the reads. The sample lists fewer than 70,000 distinct CDR3 sequences; about 26% were seen once. After removal of 4 bases from V and 8 bases from J, the junction contained 13 bases not matched to a gene. Per the germline V gene, CDR1 is SGHAT and CDR2 is FQNNGV. This CDR3 has 16 amino acids. The sequences come from CD8+ T cells from cultured PBMCs, collected from culture after CMV antigen stimulation. The origin of this receptor is a human donor in good health (CMV status not recorded). Some clones in this sample may be carry-over from other donors' samples. V usage is TRBV11-2 and J usage is TRBJ2-2; 7 nucleotides agree with TRBD2. The CDR3 is CASSSQRDHLYGELFF. CDR3 nucleotides: TGTGCCAGCAGCTCCCAGCGGGATCACCTATATGGGGAGCTGTTTTTT.